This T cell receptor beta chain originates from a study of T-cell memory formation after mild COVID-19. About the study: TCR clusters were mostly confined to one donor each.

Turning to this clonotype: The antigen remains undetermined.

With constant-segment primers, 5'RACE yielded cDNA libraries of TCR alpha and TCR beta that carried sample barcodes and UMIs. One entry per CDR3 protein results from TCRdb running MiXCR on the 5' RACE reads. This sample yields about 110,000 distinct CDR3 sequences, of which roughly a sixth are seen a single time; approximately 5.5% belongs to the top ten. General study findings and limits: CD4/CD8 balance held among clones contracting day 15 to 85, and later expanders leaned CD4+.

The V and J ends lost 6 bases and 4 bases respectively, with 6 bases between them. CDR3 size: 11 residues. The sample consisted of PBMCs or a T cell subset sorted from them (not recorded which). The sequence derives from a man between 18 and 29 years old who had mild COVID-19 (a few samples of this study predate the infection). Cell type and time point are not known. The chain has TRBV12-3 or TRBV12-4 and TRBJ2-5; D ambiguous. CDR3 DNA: TGTGCCAGCAGGATAGGAGAGACCCAGTACTTC. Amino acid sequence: CASRIGETQYF.